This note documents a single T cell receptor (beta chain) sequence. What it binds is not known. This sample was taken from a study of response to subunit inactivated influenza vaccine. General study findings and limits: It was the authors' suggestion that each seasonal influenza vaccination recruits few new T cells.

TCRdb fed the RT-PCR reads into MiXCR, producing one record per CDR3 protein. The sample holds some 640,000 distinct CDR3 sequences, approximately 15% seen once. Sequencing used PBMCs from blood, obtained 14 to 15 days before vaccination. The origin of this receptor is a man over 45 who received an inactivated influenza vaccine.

CDR3 DNA sequence: TGCGCCAGCAGGCTGCTAGCGGGAGCCCATGAGCAGTTCTTC. This translates into CASRLLAGAHEQFF. This chain links TRBV5-1 with TRBJ2-1; 10 nucleotides line up with TRBD2. Looked up from germline, CDR1 is SGHRS and CDR2 is YFSETQ. The length of the CDR3 is 14 residues. The V gene end was trimmed by 5 bases and the J gene end by 8 bases; junction bases not matched to a gene: 7.